The 3 T cell receptor beta chains below were found in one sample sequenced in a study of cytomegalovirus exposure and HLA in healthy donors. PCR employed 60 Vbeta and 13 Jbeta primers. Produced via immunoSEQ multiplex PCR; TCRdb's table is partial and in-frame only. The table has roughly 160,000 clones, 80% to 85% seen once. Material: PBMCs. These receptors were obtained from a male donor in good health and CMV-seronegative.

The CDR3 region is CASSDTGTRAYNEQFF. The CDR3 coding sequence is TGTGCCAGCAGCGACACCGGGACACGAGCGTACAATGAGCAGTTCTTC. The gene calls are TRBV5-4 and TRBJ2-1; a weak D match, TRBD1 (6 bases). Trimming cost V 4 bases and J 4 bases, with 18 bases left between them. Germline CDR1 SGHNT, CDR2 YYREEE (reference sequence). This CDR3 has 16 amino acids.

V is TRBV4-1 and J is TRBJ2-2, with TRBD1 matching over 12 bases. CDR1 is MGHRA, CDR2 YSYEKL, per germline. The CDR3 covers 17 residues. V lost 4 bases, J lost 7 bases, and 10 bases stayed unmatched. The chain's CDR3 is CASSRPGQGASGGELFF. The DNA of the CDR3 is TGCGCCAGCAGCCGACCGGGACAGGGGGCCTCGGGCGGGGAGCTGTTTTTT.

The J gene is TRBJ1-4, the V gene TRBV5-4; D uncertain. This CDR3 contains 14 residues. Deletions cut 4 bases from V and 4 bases from J, with 11 bases between. CDR1 and CDR2 (germline): SGHNT, YYREEE (reference sequence). The CDR3, as DNA: TGTGCCAGCAGCGTGAGGGATGGTAATGAAAAACTGTTTTTT. Translating it yields CASSVRDGNEKLFF.